This T cell receptor (beta chain) came from a study of T cells in Graves' hyperthyroidism and ophthalmopathy. This clonotype was recorded at least ten times. RNA transcripts served as the template for amplifying TCR beta CDR3 regions. A first-round RT-PCR of the TCR CDR3 used the HTBI primer set. TCRdb ran MiXCR on the multiplex PCR reads and lists one entry per CDR3 protein. The sample lists fewer than 350,000 distinct CDR3 sequences, about a sixth occurring once. With V trimmed by 6 bases and J by 2 bases, 5 bases remained unmatched. The CDR3 length is 14 residues. Germline V lookup: CDR1 SGHTA, CDR2 FQGNSA.

The receptor comes from a woman between 40 and 55 years old with Graves' ophthalmopathy. The chain couples TRBV7-2 to TRBJ2-7; 9 bases align to TRBD2. The sequenced sample consisted of blood. For the CDR3, the DNA is TGTGCCAGCAGTAGGACTAGCGTGACCTACGAGCAGTACTTC. The encoded protein is CASSRTSVTYEQYF.